Below, 17 T cell receptor beta chains from the same sample are listed, as sequenced in a study of monozygotic twins with inflammatory bowel disease. TCRdb reprocessed the 5' RACE reads and stores each CDR3 protein as one record, lacking DNA. The sample has some 200,000 distinct CDR3 sequences, and its top ten clones hold roughly 7.1%. Sequenced sample: blood. Receptors originate from a human donor with ulcerative colitis or Crohn's disease, or a healthy co-twin of an affected twin (not recorded which).

The chain joins TRBV10-3 to TRBJ1-1; TCRdb's D call, TRBD1, is unchecked because there is no DNA. The CDR3 is made up of 14 amino acids. CDR1 is ENHRY and CDR2 is SYGVKD in the germline V gene. CDR3 sequence reads: CAISDPGVGTEAFF.

This chain links TRBV15 with TRBJ2-2; TCRdb reports TRBD1, a call that lacks DNA to check it against. Per germline, CDR1 LNHNV and CDR2 YYDKDF (reference sequence). The CDR3 contains 20 residues. This chain's CDR3 is CATSRDRKQGAKSGTGELFF.

V is TRBV6-6 and J is TRBJ1-2; TCRdb's D call of TRBD1 is untestable without DNA. Germline values: CDR1 MNHNY, CDR2 SVGAGI (reference sequence). CDR3 length: 14 residues. The CDR3 protein is CASRGQVGNYGYTF.

This clonotype is identified as large from frequency. This sequence joins TRBV5-6 and TRBJ1-6; there is no DNA to check the TCRdb D call of TRBD1. The CDR3 loop spans 13 amino acids. Germline V gene sequence: CDR1 SGHDT, CDR2 YYEEEE. CDR3 residues: CASSARQGSPLHF.

The gene calls are TRBV7-9 and TRBJ2-7. The CDR3 length is 16 residues. CDR1 is SEHNR, CDR2 FQNEAQ, per germline (reference sequence). CDR3 sequence: CASSRGVDGSNYEQYF. The complete variable domain, with remaining parts taken from reference TRBV7-9 and TRBJ2-7, reads DTGVSQNPRHKITKRGQNVTFRCDPISEHNRLYWYRQTLGQGPEFLTYFQNEAQLEKSRLLSDRFSAERPKGSFSTLEIQRTEQGDSAMYLCASSRGVDGSNYEQYFGPGTRLTVT.

The chain is built from TRBV15 and TRBJ2-7. The CDR3 has 14 residues. Germline lookup yields CDR1 LNHNV and CDR2 YYDKDF (reference sequence). The CDR3: CATSRDRSSYEQYF.

The J gene is TRBJ1-2, the V gene TRBV5-1. The V gene's germline CDR1 is SGHRS and CDR2 YFSETQ. CDR3 size: 17 residues. The CDR3 loop reads CASSLQASTSGGTRYTF. Full variable domain (missing parts from reference TRBV5-1 and TRBJ1-2): KAGVTQTPRYLIKTRGQQVTLSCSPISGHRSVSWYQQTPGQGLQFLFEYFSETQRNKGNFPGRFSGRQFSNSRSEMNVSTLELGDSALYLCASSLQASTSGGTRYTFGSGTRLTVV.

This rearrangement joins TRBV7-6 to TRBJ2-3; TCRdb outputs TRBD2, but without DNA this stays unchecked. Germline V gives CDR1 SGHVS, CDR2 FNYEAQ. CDR3 length equals 17 residues. Here the CDR3 reads CASSQGLAGGTIDTQYF.

V gene TRBV15 combines with J gene TRBJ2-3; TCRdb lists TRBD1, though no DNA is available to test this call. The CDR3 spans 15 residues. CDR1 is LNHNV and CDR2 is YYDKDF in the germline V gene (reference sequence). The CDR3 here is CATSDETGGIDTQYF. The variable domain in full, with the rest retrieved from reference TRBV15 and TRBJ2-3, is DAMVIQNPRYQVTQFGKPVTLSCSQTLNHNVMYWYQQKSSQAPKLLFHYYDKDFNNEADTPDNFQSRRPNTSFCFLDIRSPGLGDTAMYLCATSDETGGIDTQYFGPGTRLTVL.

V is TRBV7-9 and J is TRBJ2-2. The CDR3 covers 13 residues. Per the germline V gene, CDR1 is SEHNR and CDR2 is FQNEAQ (reference sequence). The CDR3: CASSLEMGGELFF.

J is TRBJ2-3 and V is TRBV5-1; TCRdb proposes TRBD1, but this gene call is untestable without DNA. Germline CDR1 is SGHRS and CDR2 is YFSETQ. The CDR3 spans 17 residues. The CDR3 region is CASSHKPGTGAADTQYF. The variable domain in full, completed from reference TRBV5-1 and TRBJ2-3, reads KAGVTQTPRYLIKTRGQQVTLSCSPISGHRSVSWYQQTPGQGLQFLFEYFSETQRNKGNFPGRFSGRQFSNSRSEMNVSTLELGDSALYLCASSHKPGTGAADTQYFGPGTRLTVL.

CDR3 sequence: CASSLGAPGYEQYF. The chain employs TRBV7-8 and TRBJ2-7; TCRdb's D call, TRBD1, is unchecked because there is no DNA. This CDR3 has 14 amino acids. Looked up from germline, CDR1 is SGHVS and CDR2 is FQNEAQ.

This rearrangement joins TRBV12-3 or TRBV12-4 to TRBJ2-5; TCRdb picks TRBD2, but there is no DNA to check that call. This CDR3 region has 15 residues. The CDR3 loop is CASSPTSSLQETQYF.

The chain recombines TRBV7-2 with TRBJ1-1; TCRdb's D call of TRBD1 is untestable without DNA. The germline V gene has CDR1 SGHTA and CDR2 FQGNSA. The CDR3 is made up of 14 amino acids. This chain's CDR3 is CASSLGGSNTEAFF.

The chain is built from TRBV7-8 and TRBJ2-2. Germline assignment: CDR1 SGHVS and CDR2 FQNEAQ. The CDR3 runs to 15 residues. CDR3 sequence reads: CASSPRVSNTGELFF.

V and J are TRBV4-3 and TRBJ2-7; TCRdb selects TRBD2, and the lack of DNA leaves this call unchecked. Germline V CDR1 and CDR2: LGHNA, YSLEER. CDR3 length equals 15 residues. CDR3 amino acids: CANSQTGTSGMEQYF.

The rearrangement uses TRBV6-1 and TRBJ1-6; TCRdb's D call, TRBD1, is unchecked because there is no DNA. Germline lookup yields CDR1 MNHNS and CDR2 SASEGT. CDR3 size: 15 residues. The CDR3 is CASGGRGERNSPLHF.